This TCR beta chain was identified in a study of T cells in localized non-small cell lung cancer. Notes on this clone: Its antigen remains unknown.

The V and J ends lost 2 bases and 6 bases, in that order; junction bases with no gene match: 13. This CDR3 spans 18 amino acids. Germline CDR1 SGDLS, CDR2 YYNGEE. Profiling relied on immunoSEQ multiplex PCR, and the TCRdb table lists in-frame clones only, not all of them. The sample carries about 48,000 clones, 77% recorded once. General study findings and limits: Within adjacent lung there appeared a median roughly 60 of the top 100 tumor clones. Tumor showed lower T cell clonality than uninvolved adjacent lung, where it was highest. Since sequencing was restricted to only one region of the tumor, intratumor heterogeneity remains a possibility.

The chain couples TRBV9 to TRBJ2-2, with 10 positions matching TRBD2. The receptor was derived from a man aged 40-75 years with stage I squamous cell lung carcinoma. The source material was peripheral blood, sampled before any cancer treatment. The CDR3 nucleotides read TGTGCCAGCAGCGTGTCCTTCCCCGGGACTAGCGATCCCGGGGAGCTGTTTTTT. This sequence encodes CASSVSFPGTSDPGELFF.